Sequencing of this TCR beta chain was carried out in a study of T cell changes during pregnancy in multiple sclerosis. The length of the CDR3 is 14 residues. CDR1 is LNHNV and CDR2 is YYDKDF in the germline V gene (reference sequence). V was cut by 1 base and J by 4 bases, with 7 bases left in between. Produced via immunoSEQ multiplex PCR; TCRdb's table is partial and in-frame only. The sample lists some 31,000 clones; roughly nine tenths were seen once. A word on this clone: Other nucleotide sequences from this sample produce the same CDR3.

Sequenced here: CD4+ T cells from peripheral blood mononuclear cells, sampled in the second trimester of pregnancy. V gene TRBV15 combines with J gene TRBJ1-4; no clear D. The source is a female donor in good health, enrolled as a control in a pregnancy study. The CDR3, as DNA: TGTGCCACCAGCAGAGTACAGTTTAATGAAAAACTGTTTTTT. Its translation: CATSRVQFNEKLFF.